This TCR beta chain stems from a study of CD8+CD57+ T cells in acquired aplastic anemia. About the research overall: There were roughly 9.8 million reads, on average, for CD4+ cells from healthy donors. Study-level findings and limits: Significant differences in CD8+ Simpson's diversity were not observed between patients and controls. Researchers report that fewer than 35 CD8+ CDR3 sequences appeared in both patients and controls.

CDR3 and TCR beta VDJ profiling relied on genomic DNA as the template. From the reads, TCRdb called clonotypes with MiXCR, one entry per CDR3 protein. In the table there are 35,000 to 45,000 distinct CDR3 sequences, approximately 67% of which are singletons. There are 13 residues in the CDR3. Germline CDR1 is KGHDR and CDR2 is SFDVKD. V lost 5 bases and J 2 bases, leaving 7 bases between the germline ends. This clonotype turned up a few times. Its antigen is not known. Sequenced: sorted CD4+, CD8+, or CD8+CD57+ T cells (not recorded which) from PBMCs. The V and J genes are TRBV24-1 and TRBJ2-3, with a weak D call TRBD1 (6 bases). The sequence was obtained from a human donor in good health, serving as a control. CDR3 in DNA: TGTGCCACCAGTGTGGGACACACAGATACGCAGTATTTT. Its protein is CATSVGHTDTQYF.